These 7 T cell receptor beta chains were sequenced from one sample in a study of blood T cell repertoires in COVID-19. Sequenced by immunoSEQ multiplex PCR; TCRdb stores in-frame clones only, minus some. The repertoire consists of fewer than 600,000 clones, with 70% to 90% occurring once and the leading ten covering about 1.7%. Sequencing used PBMCs or T cells enriched from blood (not recorded which). The receptors come from a woman aged 35 to 49 who had recovered from COVID-19.

The chain employs TRBV10-1 and TRBJ2-2; no firm D call. The CDR3 is 14 residues long. V was clipped by 3 bases and J by 0 bases, with 5 bases between them. The germline gives CDR1 WNHNN, CDR2 SYGVQD (reference sequence). The CDR3 loop is CASSDRTNTGELFF. In DNA, the CDR3 is TGCGCCAGCAGTGACAGGACGAACACCGGGGAGCTGTTTTTT.

The chain is built from TRBV30 and TRBJ2-3; perhaps TRBD2 as D (5 bases). V lost 3 bases, J lost 2 bases, and 15 bases lay in between. Germline loops: CDR1 GTSNPN, CDR2 SVGIG (reference sequence). The CDR3 totals 15 residues. The CDR3 nucleotides are TGTGCCTGGAGGGACTTAGTGGTTCCCACAGATACGCAGTATTTT. Protein product: CAWRDLVVPTDTQYF.

The genes are TRBV4-2 and TRBJ1-2, with D perhaps TRBD1 (5 bases). The ends were cut back, 0 bases at V and 8 bases at J, with 13 bases in the middle. Germline-derived CDR1 and CDR2 are LGHNA and YNFKEQ. This CDR3 has 14 amino acids. CDR3 sequence reads: CASSQDQGIRGYTF. CDR3 nucleotide sequence: TGTGCCAGCAGCCAAGATCAGGGTATCAGAGGCTACACCTTC.

This chain joins TRBV3-1 (or the pseudogene TRBV3-2) and TRBJ1-5, with a possible D match to TRBD1 (6 bases). This CDR3 region has 16 residues. V lost 4 bases, J lost 0 bases, and 13 bases lay in between. Germline V gene sequence: CDR1 LGHDT, CDR2 YNNKEL (reference sequence). The CDR3 reads CASSPTGDYSNQPQHF. For the CDR3, the DNA is TGTGCCAGCAGCCCGACAGGAGATTATAGCAATCAGCCCCAGCATTTT.

The rearrangement links TRBV25-1 to TRBJ2-7; TRBD1 agrees at 10 bases. This CDR3 spans 15 amino acids. Germline CDR1 MGHDK, CDR2 SYGVNS. After removal of 4 bases from V and 4 bases from J, the junction contained 7 bases not matched to a gene. As DNA, the CDR3 is TGTGCCAGCAGTGGCCGGGACAGGGGTGATTACGAGCAGTACTTC. Residues: CASSGRDRGDYEQYF.

J is TRBJ2-7 and V is TRBV9, with D possibly matching TRBD2 (5 bases). Germline V gene lookup returns CDR1 SGDLS and CDR2 YYNGEE. This CDR3 has 14 residues. Trimming shortened V by 0 bases and J by 3 bases, and 10 bases separated the two germline ends. CDR3 sequence reads: CASSVATSGYEQYF. The DNA of the CDR3 is TGTGCCAGCAGCGTAGCTACGAGCGGCTACGAGCAGTACTTC.

The V call is TRBV7-2, the J call TRBJ1-1; 8 bases fit TRBD1. Losses at the gene ends were 8 bases for V and 4 bases for J; bases not matched to a gene: 9. Germline CDR1 SGHTA, CDR2 FQGNSA. The CDR3 runs 14 residues. The CDR3 sequence: CASSLDRASTEAFF. The DNA of the CDR3 is TGTGCCAGCTCCTTGGACAGGGCAAGCACTGAAGCTTTCTTT.